This TCR beta chain originates from a study of cytomegalovirus exposure and HLA in healthy donors. Study-level background: Previous work identified 95 million to 140 million unique TCR beta sequences from about 179 million T cells. General study findings and limits: The authors reported that TCR beta sequences could predict HLA-A and HLA-B alleles. These predictions were accurate for most subjects in the first cohort.

For this clone: The antigen remains unidentified.

Use of 60 Vbeta and 13 Jbeta primers characterized the PCR. The assay was immunoSEQ multiplex PCR, and TCRdb's table has in-frame clones only and misses some. The table has approximately 140,000 clones, almost 80% seen once. J was trimmed by 13 bases and V by 2 bases; bases with no gene match: 7. Germline V gives CDR1 MDHEN, CDR2 SYDVKM. This CDR3 has 13 residues. The chain has TRBV28 and TRBJ1-2, with TRBD1 matching 10 bases. Sample: PBMCs. The receptor comes from a woman aged 40 to 55 in good health and CMV-seropositive. Here the CDR3 DNA reads TGTGCCAGCAGTTTACTCGACAGGGGGCGTGTCACCTTC. This codes for CASSLLDRGRVTF.